Listed here are 11 T cell receptor beta chains from one sample, sequenced in a study of blood T cell repertoires in COVID-19. Clones were sequenced by immunoSEQ multiplex PCR, and TCRdb holds only the in-frame ones, with some missing. The repertoire holds approximately 69,000 clones, with 73% as singletons. Source material: peripheral blood. All receptors derive from a man aged 55-75 years with acute or convalescent COVID-19.

The V gene is TRBV30, the J gene TRBJ2-3, with D tentatively TRBD1 (6 bases). The V and J ends lost 3 bases and 8 bases respectively, with 12 bases between them. The germline CDR1 and CDR2 sequences are GTSNPN and SVGIG (reference sequence). The CDR3 extends over 12 amino acids. The chain's CDR3 is CAWRETGGTQYF. Here the CDR3 DNA reads TGTGCCTGGAGAGAGACAGGAGGTACGCAGTATTTT. Variable domain in full (rest from reference TRBV30 and TRBJ2-3): SQTIHQWPATLVQPVGSPLSLECTVEGTSNPNLYWYRQAAGRGLQLLFYSVGIGQISSEVPQNLSASRPQDRQFILSSKKLLLSDSGFYLCAWRETGGTQYFGPGTRLTVL.

The rearrangement links TRBV6-2 or TRBV6-3 to TRBJ2-2; maybe TRBD2 (5 bases). The CDR3 consists of 15 residues. CDR1 and CDR2 from the germline V gene are MNHEY and SVGEGT. Trimming cost V 2 bases and J 1 base, with 8 bases left between them. The CDR3 sequence: CASSYGRENTGELFF. The CDR3 coding sequence is TGTGCCAGCAGTTACGGACGGGAGAACACCGGGGAGCTGTTTTTT.

J is TRBJ2-5 and V is TRBV28, with a weak D call TRBD1 (5 bases). Trimming shortened V by 0 bases and J by 5 bases, and 13 bases separated the two germline ends. CDR1 and CDR2 (germline): MDHEN, SYDVKM. The CDR3 sequence is 15 residues long. CDR3 nucleotide sequence: TGTGCCAGCAGTTTATGGGTAGGAGACAGCGAGACCCAGTACTTC. This gives the protein CASSLWVGDSETQYF.

This clone appeared a few times. The chain employs TRBV10-3 and TRBJ2-1; 13 bases are shared with TRBD2. CDR3 size: 17 residues. The germline V gene encodes CDR1 ENHRY and CDR2 SYGVKD. The J segment lost 0 bases and the V segment lost 8 bases, leaving 7 bases of the junction unmatched. CDR3 nucleotide sequence: TGTGCCATCTCCGGACTAGCGGGGGAGAGCTCCTACAATGAGCAGTTCTTC. Protein product: CAISGLAGESSYNEQFF.

This chain links TRBV18 with TRBJ1-6, with 7 bases that match TRBD1. The trim removed 6 bases at V and 9 bases at J, leaving 11 bases unmatched. The V gene's germline CDR1 is KGHSH and CDR2 LQKENI. This CDR3 comprises 15 residues. The CDR3 nucleotides read TGTGCCAGCTCGCGAGAGGGAGACAGGGCTTCACCCCTCCACTTT. Translated, it gives CASSREGDRASPLHF. Full variable domain (rest looked up from reference TRBV18 and TRBJ1-6): NAGVMQNPRHLVRRRGQEARLRCSPMKGHSHVYWYRQLPEEGLKFMVYLQKENIIDESGMPKERFSAEFPKEGPSILRIQQVVRGDSAAYFCASSREGDRASPLHFGNGTRLTVT.

The chain carries TRBV29-1 and TRBJ2-7, with D tentatively TRBD1 (6 bases). The V gene's germline CDR1 is SQVTM and CDR2 ANQGSEA. The CDR3 has 15 amino acids. The V gene lost 0 bases and the J gene lost 2 bases, with 14 bases spanning the gap. For the CDR3, the DNA is TGCAGCGTTGAAGATGAGGCGACAGGTACCTACGAGCAGTACTTC. This encodes CSVEDEATGTYEQYF.

This clone has only a few counts. The rearrangement joins TRBV9 to TRBJ1-3, with 8 bases aligning to TRBD1. The CDR3 consists of 15 residues. From germline, CDR1 is SGDLS and CDR2 YYNGEE. Losses at the gene ends were 4 bases for V and 4 bases for J; bases not matched to a gene: 7. In DNA, the CDR3 is TGTGCCAGCAGCCTATCCAGGGGGCCCGGAAACACCATATATTTT. This translates into CASSLSRGPGNTIYF.

Turning to this clone: This sample includes further DNA sequences coding for the same CDR3. CDR3 DNA: TGTGCCAGCTCACCACGACAGGCAAACACTGAAGCTTTCTTT. This encodes CASSPRQANTEAFF. The gene calls are TRBV18 and TRBJ1-1, with a weak D call TRBD1 (6 bases). CDR3 size: 14 residues. Trimming took 1 base from V and 2 from J, leaving 8 bases between them. CDR1 KGHSH and CDR2 LQKENI come from the germline V gene.

The chain recombines TRBV9 with TRBJ2-5; tentatively, D is TRBD2 (7 bases). The length of the CDR3 is 15 residues. The V end lost 0 bases, the J end lost 5 bases, and 14 bases lay between the germline ends. CDR1 is SGDLS, CDR2 YYNGEE, per germline. The chain's CDR3 is CASSVVARGGETQYF. The DNA of the CDR3 is TGTGCCAGCAGCGTAGTAGCCAGGGGAGGGGAGACCCAGTACTTC.

V usage is TRBV21-1 and J usage is TRBJ2-1; the table names TRBD2, a call not compared with the DNA. TRBV21-1 represents a pseudogene. CDR3 size: 15 residues. CDR3 protein: CASSKVKRVYNEQFF. In DNA, the CDR3 is TGTGCCAGCAGCAAAGTAAAGAGGGTCTACAATGAGCAGTTCTTC.

This CDR3 reads CASSIRDRAGGELFF. CDR3 DNA sequence: TGTGCCAGTAGTATCCGGGACAGGGCCGGCGGGGAGCTGTTTTTT. This chain links TRBV19 with TRBJ2-2; 9 bases fit TRBD1. Germline values: CDR1 LNHDA, CDR2 SQIVND (reference sequence). The CDR3 consists of 15 residues. V lost 3 bases and J lost 7; bases outside the gene matches: 6.